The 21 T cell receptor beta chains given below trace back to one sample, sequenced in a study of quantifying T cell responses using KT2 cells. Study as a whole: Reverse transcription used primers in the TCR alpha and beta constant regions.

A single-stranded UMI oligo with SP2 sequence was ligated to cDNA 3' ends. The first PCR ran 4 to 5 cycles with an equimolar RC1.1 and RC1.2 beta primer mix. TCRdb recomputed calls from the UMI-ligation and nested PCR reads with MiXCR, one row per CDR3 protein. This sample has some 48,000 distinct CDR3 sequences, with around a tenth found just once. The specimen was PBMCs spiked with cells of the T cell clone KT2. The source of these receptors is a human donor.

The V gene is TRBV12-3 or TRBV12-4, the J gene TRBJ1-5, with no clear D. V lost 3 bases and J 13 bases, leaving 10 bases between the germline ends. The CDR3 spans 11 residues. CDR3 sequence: CASSFTRTQHF. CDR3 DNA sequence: TGTGCCAGCAGTTTCACCAGGACGCAGCATTTT.

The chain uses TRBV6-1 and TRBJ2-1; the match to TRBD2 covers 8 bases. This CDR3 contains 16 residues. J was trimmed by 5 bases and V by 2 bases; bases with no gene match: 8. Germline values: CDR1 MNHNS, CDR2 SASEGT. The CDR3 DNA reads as TGTGCCAGCAGTGAATGGCGGACTAGCACAGACAATGAGCAGTTCTTC. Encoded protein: CASSEWRTSTDNEQFF.

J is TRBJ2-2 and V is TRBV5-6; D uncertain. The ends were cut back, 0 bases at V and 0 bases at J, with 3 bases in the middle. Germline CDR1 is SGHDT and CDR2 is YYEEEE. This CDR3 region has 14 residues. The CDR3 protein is CASSLGSNTGELFF. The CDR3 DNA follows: TGTGCCAGCAGCTTGGGTTCGAACACCGGGGAGCTGTTTTTT.

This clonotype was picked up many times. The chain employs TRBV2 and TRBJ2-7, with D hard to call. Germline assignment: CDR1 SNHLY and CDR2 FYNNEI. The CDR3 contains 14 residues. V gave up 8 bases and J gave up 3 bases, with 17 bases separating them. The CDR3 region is CASSRLGVSYEQYF. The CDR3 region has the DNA TGTGCCAGCTCACGCCTAGGCGTCAGCTACGAGCAGTACTTC. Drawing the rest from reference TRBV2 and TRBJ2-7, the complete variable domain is EPEVTQTPSHQVTQMGQEVILRCVPISNHLYFYWYRQILGQKVEFLVSFYNNEISEKSEIFDDQFSVERPDGSNFTLKIRSTKLEDSAMYFCASSRLGVSYEQYFGPGTRLTVT.

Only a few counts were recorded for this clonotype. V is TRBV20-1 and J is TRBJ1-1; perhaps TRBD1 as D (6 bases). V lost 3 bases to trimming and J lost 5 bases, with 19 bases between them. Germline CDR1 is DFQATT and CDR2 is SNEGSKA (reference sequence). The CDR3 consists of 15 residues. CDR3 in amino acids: CSASVAGGPVTEAFF. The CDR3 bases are TGCAGTGCTAGTGTAGCCGGGGGGCCGGTAACTGAAGCTTTCTTT.

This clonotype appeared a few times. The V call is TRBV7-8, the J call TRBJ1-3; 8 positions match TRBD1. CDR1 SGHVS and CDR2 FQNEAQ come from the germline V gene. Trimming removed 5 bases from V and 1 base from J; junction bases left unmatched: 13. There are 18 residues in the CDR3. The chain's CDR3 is CASSPSHDRTGSGNTIYF. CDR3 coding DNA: TGTGCCAGCAGCCCCAGCCACGACAGGACAGGGTCTGGAAACACCATATATTTT.

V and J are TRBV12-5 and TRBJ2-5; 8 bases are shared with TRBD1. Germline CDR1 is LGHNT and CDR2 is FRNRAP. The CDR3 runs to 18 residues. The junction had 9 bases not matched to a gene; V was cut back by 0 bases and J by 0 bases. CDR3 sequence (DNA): TGTGCTAGTGGTTTGGTACCGACAGGGGCCCACTACCAAGAGACCCAGTACTTC. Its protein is CASGLVPTGAHYQETQYF.

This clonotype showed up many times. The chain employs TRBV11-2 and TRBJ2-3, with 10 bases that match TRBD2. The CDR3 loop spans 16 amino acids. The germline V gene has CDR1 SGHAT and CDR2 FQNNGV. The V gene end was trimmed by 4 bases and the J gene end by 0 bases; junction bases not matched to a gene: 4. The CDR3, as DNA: TGTGCCAGCAGCTCCCAGACTAGCGGGAGCACAGATACGCAGTATTTT. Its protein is CASSSQTSGSTDTQYF.

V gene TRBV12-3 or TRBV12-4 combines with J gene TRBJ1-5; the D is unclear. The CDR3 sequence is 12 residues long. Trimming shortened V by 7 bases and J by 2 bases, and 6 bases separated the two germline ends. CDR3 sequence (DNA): TGTGCCAGCAAGGACGGCAATCAGCCCCAGCATTTT. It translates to CASKDGNQPQHF.

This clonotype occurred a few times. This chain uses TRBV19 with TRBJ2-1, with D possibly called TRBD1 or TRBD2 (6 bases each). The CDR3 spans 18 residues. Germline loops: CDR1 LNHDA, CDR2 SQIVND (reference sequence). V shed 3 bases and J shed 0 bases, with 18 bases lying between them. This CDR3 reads CASSIEGGYRSSYNEQFF. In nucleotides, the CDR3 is TGTGCCAGTAGTATCGAGGGGGGATATAGGAGCTCCTACAATGAGCAGTTCTTC.

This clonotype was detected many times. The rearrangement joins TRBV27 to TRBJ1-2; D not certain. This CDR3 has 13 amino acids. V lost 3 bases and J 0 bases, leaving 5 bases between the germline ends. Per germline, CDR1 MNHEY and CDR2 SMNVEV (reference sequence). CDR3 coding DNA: TGTGCCAGCAGTTTTCGGGCTAACTATGGCTACACCTTC. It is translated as CASSFRANYGYTF.

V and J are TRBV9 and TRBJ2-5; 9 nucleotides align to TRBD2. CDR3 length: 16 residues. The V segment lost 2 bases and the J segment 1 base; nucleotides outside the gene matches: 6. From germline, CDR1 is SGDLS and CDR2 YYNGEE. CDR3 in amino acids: CASSVEAGGPQETQYF. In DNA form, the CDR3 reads TGTGCCAGCAGCGTCGAGGCGGGAGGGCCCCAAGAGACCCAGTACTTC.

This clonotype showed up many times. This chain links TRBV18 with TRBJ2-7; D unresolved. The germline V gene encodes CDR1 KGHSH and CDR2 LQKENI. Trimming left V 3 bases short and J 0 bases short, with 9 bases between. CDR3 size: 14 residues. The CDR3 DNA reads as TGTGCCAGCTCACCGAGACGCAACTCCTACGAGCAGTACTTC. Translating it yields CASSPRRNSYEQYF.

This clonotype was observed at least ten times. The CDR3 DNA reads TGTGCCAGCAGCTTGGAGGTAACCTACGAGCAGTACTTC. Translating it yields CASSLEVTYEQYF. The chain carries TRBV5-5 and TRBJ2-7, with unresolved D. Trimming pared 0 bases from V and 2 bases from J, leaving 6 bases between. In germline, CDR1 is SGHKS, CDR2 YYEKEE (reference sequence). This CDR3 is built from 13 residues.

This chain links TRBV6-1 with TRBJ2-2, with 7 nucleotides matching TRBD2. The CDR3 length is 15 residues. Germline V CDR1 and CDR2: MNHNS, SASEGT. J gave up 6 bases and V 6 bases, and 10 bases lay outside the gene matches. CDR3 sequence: CASRTGGSGAGELFF. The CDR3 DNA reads TGTGCCAGCAGGACGGGCGGGAGCGGGGCCGGGGAGCTGTTTTTT.

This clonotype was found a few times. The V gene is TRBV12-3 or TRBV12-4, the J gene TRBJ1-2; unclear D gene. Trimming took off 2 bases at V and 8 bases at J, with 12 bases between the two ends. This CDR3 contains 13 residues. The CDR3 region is CASSLNGEGGYTF. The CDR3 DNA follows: TGTGCCAGCAGTTTAAACGGGGAGGGAGGCTACACCTTC.

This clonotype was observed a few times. The CDR3 loop is CASSPKGASYGYTF. CDR3 nucleotide sequence: TGTGCCAGCAGCCCCAAGGGGGCAAGTTATGGCTACACCTTC. The chain joins TRBV9 to TRBJ1-2; 7 bases map to TRBD1. This CDR3 spans 14 amino acids. Unmatched junction bases numbered 8, after V lost 4 bases and J lost 5 bases. Germline V lookup: CDR1 SGDLS, CDR2 YYNGEE.

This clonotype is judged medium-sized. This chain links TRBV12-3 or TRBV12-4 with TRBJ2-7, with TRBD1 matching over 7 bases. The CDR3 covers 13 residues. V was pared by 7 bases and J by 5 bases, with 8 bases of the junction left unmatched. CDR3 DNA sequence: TGTGCCAGCACCCAGGGACAGTCCAACGAGCAGTACTTC. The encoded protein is CASTQGQSNEQYF.

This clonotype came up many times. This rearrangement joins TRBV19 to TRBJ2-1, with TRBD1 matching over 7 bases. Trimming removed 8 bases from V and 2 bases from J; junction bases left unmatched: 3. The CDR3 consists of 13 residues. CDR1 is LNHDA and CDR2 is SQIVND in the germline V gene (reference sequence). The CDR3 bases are TGTGCCAGTGCCGACAGGGCCTACAATGAGCAGTTCTTC. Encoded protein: CASADRAYNEQFF.

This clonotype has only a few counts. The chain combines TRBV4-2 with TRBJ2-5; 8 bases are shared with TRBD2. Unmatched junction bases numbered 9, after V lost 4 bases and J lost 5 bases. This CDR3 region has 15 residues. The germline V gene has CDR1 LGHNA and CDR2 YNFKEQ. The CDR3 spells CASSRPGGYSETQYF. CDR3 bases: TGTGCCAGCAGCCGCCCGGGGGGGTACTCGGAGACCCAGTACTTC.

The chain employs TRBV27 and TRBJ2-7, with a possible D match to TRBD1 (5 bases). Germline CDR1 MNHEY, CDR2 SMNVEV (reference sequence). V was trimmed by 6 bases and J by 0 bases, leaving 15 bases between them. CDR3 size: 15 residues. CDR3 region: CASRAAGKSSYEQYF. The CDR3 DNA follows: TGTGCCAGCAGAGCTGCAGGGAAAAGCTCCTACGAGCAGTACTTC.